The following is a T cell receptor beta chain sequence with its context. Its antigen is unidentified. General observations from the study: The TCR gene usage of tumor memory CD4+ T cells clustered together with blood and lymph node memory CD4+ cells and with lymph node naive CD4+ cells.

The CDR3 is 13 residues long. Trimming left V 4 bases short and J 1 base short, with 10 bases between. Germline V lookup: CDR1 SQVTM, CDR2 ANQGSEA. Semi-nested PCR with Nested Universal Primer A followed constant-region reverse priming of full-length variable regions. TCRdb ran MiXCR on the 5' RACE reads and lists one entry per CDR3 protein. Of thousands of distinct CDR3 sequences listed, roughly 60% were seen once; the top ten hold 6.2%. This clonotype originated in a female donor with breast cancer. This chain joins TRBV29-1 and TRBJ1-1; unclear D gene. Material for sequencing was tumor-infiltrating memory CD4+ T cells sorted from the breast tumor. Subset defined: memory CD4+ T cells, CD4+CD45RO+CD25-. In DNA form, the CDR3 reads TGCAGCGTTGTTACAGACCCGAACACTGAAGCTTTCTTT. Its translation is CSVVTDPNTEAFF.